The subject of this entry is one T cell receptor beta chain. The antigen it recognizes is unknown. Base qualities are not at hand, and no much larger clone is one base apart. Using the deep immunoSEQ assay, TCR CDR3 regions were amplified from genomic DNA by multiplex PCR. Extracted genomic DNA from each cell subset was spread evenly across all wells of several immunoSEQ 96-well plates, with each plate serving as a replicate. For sorted subsets, around 200 ng genomic DNA, equal to about 30,000 T cell genomes, was loaded into each replicate PCR. Purified libraries were measured with a Qubit 3.0 fluorometer, size-checked on a Bioanalyzer 2100, and measured again with the KAPA Library Quantification kit. Every immunoSEQ 96-well plate was sequenced on a separate single-read 150-cycle Illumina NextSeq 550 flow cell. Concerning the study's data processing: The immunoSEQ output contained only junctional sequences without quality scores, so filtering could not match that applied to full-length reads. Sequences were annotated with PyIR, a Python wrapper for IgBLAST v1.9, using IMGT germline references to assign V/J genes and CDR3. Reads were removed for weak V/J assignments (E-value above 1e-6), missing CDR3, stop codons, out-of-frame junctions, or ambiguous translated residues. V3J clonotypes were defined by identical inferred V gene, J gene, and CDR3 amino acid sequence. To compute the percentage overlap between repertoires, the number of shared unique clonotypes was divided by the size of the smaller repertoire. RTK rarefaction, the Chao1 estimator, and Recon v2.1 estimates of unobserved clonotypes were used to assess repertoire richness. For all TCRbeta clonotypes obtained by the gDNA method from a few donors, generation probabilities were computed with OLGA. TCRdb carries this immuneACCESS record with in-frame sequences only. Its versions omit some clonotypes, under half of them owing to an unresolved V gene in the studies checked, with the rest unexplained. Clone size and V and J calls were adopted from that table, with D and trimming inferred from the DNA. This sample has roughly 1,100,000 clones in its table, and 65% to 75% of those were observed once. The ten largest clones represent about 1.5% of the sample.

This entry belongs to a study of shared clonotypes between healthy human individuals (dated by TCRdb to 2018 to 2020). Broadly, across the study: A couple of women and a few men aged 18 to 49 years were included in the cohort. For each donor, CD4 naive and CD4 memory were each run on three plates, CD8 naive on two plates, and CD8 memory on one plate. To increase sequencing depth and limit assay-specific biases, different laboratories used diverse techniques to prepare libraries and sequence TCR repertoires. Leukapheresis yielded between about 0.85 and 10 billion PBMCs per donor. The study deeply sequenced blood TCR repertoires of five healthy adults to estimate repertoire size and the extent of clonotype sharing between individuals. Study-level results and caveats: Because the study included a small number of donors, the genetic and exposure-history diversity represented was limited. Clonotypes shared by all four sorted-subset donors showed higher generation probabilities than non-shared clonotypes. Larger estimated clonotype richness was generally found for naive subsets than for memory subsets. Across a handful of donors, roughly 5.1% of naive CD4, roughly 3.4% of naive CD8, roughly 2.2% of memory CD4, and about 0.44% of memory CD8 clonotypes were shared. Sampling was limited to blood, and TCR repertoires in tissue likely differ from TCR repertoires in blood. Rarefaction of sorted-subset datasets indicated incomplete sequencing despite the large sequencing depth. Pairwise subsampling indicated that sequencing depth was expected to affect the degree of clonotype sharing among donors.

The donors were healthy, HIV-negative adults with no recently reported acute infections or vaccinations. Every donor was a Caucasian adult residing in Nashville, Tennessee, USA. CD4+ T cells were enriched by magnetic negative selection; naive cells were then positively selected on CD45RA, and the negative fraction formed the memory subset. Blood was obtained by leukapheresis, after which PBMCs were separated by Ficoll-Histopaque density gradient centrifugation and cryopreserved in liquid nitrogen vapor phase. Purity and quantity of every magnetically sorted T cell population were checked by analytical flow cytometry. Each sorted fraction had its genomic DNA isolated and then quantified by UV absorbance on a Nanodrop 2000c. The CDR3 sequence holds 14 residues, the cysteine and phenylalanine included. Of all the DNA, just the CDR3 is kept, 42 bases in frame from base 1. CDR1 and CDR2, looked up from the germline V gene, are SGHRS and YFSETQ. The junction carries 9 bases between V and J, which are trimmed by 3 bases and 3 bases respectively.

The clonotype originates from a young man in good health. The rearranged segments are TRBV5-1 and TRBJ1-4, with the D gene too uncertain to name. Sequencing was done on a sample of memory CD4+ T cells sorted from blood. The sample's cell subset or site, from its label and the paper: CD45RA-negative fraction. The CDR3 has the sequence CASSSFGSNEKLFF. The DNA sequence follows: TGCGCCAGCAGCTCATTCGGGTCTAATGAAAAACTGTTTTTT.